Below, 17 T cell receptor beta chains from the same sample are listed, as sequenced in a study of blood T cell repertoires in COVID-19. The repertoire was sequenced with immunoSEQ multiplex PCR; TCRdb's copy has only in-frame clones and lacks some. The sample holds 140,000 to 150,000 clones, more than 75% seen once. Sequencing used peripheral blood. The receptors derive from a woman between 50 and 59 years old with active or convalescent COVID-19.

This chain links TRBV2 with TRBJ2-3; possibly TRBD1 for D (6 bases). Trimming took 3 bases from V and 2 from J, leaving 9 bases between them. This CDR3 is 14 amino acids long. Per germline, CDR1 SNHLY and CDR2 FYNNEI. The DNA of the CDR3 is TGTGCCAGCAGTGACAGGGGCAACACAGATACGCAGTATTTT. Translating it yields CASSDRGNTDTQYF.

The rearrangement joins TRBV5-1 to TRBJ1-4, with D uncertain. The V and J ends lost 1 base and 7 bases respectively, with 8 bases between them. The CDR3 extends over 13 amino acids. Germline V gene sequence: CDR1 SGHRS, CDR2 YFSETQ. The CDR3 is CASSLNFGEKLFF. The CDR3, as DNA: TGCGCCAGCAGCTTGAACTTTGGTGAAAAACTGTTTTTT.

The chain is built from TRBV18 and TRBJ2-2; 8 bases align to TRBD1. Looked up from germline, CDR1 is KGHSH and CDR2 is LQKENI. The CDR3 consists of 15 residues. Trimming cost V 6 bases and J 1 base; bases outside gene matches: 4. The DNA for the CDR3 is TGTGCCAGCTCGCAGGGGGCTAGGAACACCGGGGAGCTGTTTTTT. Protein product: CASSQGARNTGELFF.

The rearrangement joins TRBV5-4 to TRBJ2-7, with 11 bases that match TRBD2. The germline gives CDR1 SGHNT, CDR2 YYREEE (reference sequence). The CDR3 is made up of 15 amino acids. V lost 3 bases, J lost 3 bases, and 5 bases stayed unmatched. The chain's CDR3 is CASSSPGLADYEQYF. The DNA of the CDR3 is TGTGCCAGCAGCTCGCCGGGACTAGCGGACTACGAGCAGTACTTC.

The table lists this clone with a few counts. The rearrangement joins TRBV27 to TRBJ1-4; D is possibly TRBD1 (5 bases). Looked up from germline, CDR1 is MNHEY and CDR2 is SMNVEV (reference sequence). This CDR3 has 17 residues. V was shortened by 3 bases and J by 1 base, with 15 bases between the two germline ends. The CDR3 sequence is CASSFRVGVRTNEKLFF. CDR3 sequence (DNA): TGTGCCAGCAGTTTTCGAGTAGGGGTCCGAACTAATGAAAAACTGTTTTTT.

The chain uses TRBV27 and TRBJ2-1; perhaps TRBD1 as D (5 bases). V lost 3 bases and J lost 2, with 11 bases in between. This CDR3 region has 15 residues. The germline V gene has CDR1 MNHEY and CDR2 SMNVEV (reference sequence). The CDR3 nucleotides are TGTGCCAGCAGTTTGTCTGGGGCCACCTACAATGAGCAGTTCTTC. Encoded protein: CASSLSGATYNEQFF.

The CDR3 protein is CASSLGQPTGELFF. The CDR3 bases are TGTGCCAGCAGTTTAGGACAGCCCACCGGGGAGCTGTTTTTT. The V and J genes are TRBV28 and TRBJ2-2; possibly TRBD1 for D (6 bases). V was shortened by 2 bases and J by 4 bases, with 8 bases between the two germline ends. CDR3 size: 14 residues. CDR1 MDHEN and CDR2 SYDVKM come from the germline V gene.

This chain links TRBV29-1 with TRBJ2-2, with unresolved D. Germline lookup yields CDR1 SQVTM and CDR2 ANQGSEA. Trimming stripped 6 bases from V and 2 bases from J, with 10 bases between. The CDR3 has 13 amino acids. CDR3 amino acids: CSVPGPNTGELFF. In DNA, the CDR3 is TGCAGCGTACCGGGTCCTAACACCGGGGAGCTGTTTTTT.

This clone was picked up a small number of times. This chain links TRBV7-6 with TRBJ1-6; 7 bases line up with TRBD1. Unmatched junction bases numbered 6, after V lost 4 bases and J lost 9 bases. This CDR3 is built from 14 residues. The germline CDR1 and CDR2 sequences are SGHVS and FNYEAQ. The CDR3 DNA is TGTGCCAGCAGCTCGGGACAGCCGAGTTCACCCCTCCACTTT. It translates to CASSSGQPSSPLHF.

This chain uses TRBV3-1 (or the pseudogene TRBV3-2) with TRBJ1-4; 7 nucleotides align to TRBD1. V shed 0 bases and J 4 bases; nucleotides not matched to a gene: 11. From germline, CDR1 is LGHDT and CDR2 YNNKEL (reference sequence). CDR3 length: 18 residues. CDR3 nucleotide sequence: TGTGCCAGCAGCCAAGAAGCCGGGACAGTGATTATTAATGAAAAACTGTTTTTT. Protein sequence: CASSQEAGTVIINEKLFF.

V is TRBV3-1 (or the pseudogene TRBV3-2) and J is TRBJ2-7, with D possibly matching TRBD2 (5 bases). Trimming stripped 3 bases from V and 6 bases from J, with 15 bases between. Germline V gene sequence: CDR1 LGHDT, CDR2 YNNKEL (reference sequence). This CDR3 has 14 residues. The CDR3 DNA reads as TGTGCCAGCAGCCACATAGATGGGAGTTCCGAGCAGTACTTC. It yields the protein CASSHIDGSSEQYF.

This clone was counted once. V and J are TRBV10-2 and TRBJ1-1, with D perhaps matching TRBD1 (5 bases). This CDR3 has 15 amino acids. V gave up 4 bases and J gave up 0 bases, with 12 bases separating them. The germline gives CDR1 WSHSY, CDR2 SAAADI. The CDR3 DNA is TGCGCCAGCAGTGTGGCAGGGCCAATGAACACTGAAGCTTTCTTT. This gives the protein CASSVAGPMNTEAFF.

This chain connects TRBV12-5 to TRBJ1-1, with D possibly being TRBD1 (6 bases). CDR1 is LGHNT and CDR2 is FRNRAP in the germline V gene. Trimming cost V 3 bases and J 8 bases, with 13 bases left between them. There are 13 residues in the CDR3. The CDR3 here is CASGLRGASEAFF. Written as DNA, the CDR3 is TGTGCTAGTGGTTTACGGGGGGCTTCGGAAGCTTTCTTT.

The CDR3 loop reads CASSSTGTGVGYTF. The CDR3 DNA sequence: TGTGCCAGCAGCTCCACCGGGACAGGGGTTGGCTACACCTTC. The chain is built from TRBV5-4 and TRBJ1-2; 10 bases fit TRBD1. The CDR3 extends over 14 amino acids. The germline CDR1 and CDR2 sequences are SGHNT and YYREEE (reference sequence). V was clipped by 3 bases and J by 7 bases; unmatched bases: 6.

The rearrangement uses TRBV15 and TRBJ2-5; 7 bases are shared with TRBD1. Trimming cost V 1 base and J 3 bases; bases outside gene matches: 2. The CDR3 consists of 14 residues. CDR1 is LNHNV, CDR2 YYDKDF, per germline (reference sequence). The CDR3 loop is CATSRVQGEETQYF. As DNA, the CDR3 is TGTGCCACCAGCAGAGTCCAGGGGGAAGAGACCCAGTACTTC.

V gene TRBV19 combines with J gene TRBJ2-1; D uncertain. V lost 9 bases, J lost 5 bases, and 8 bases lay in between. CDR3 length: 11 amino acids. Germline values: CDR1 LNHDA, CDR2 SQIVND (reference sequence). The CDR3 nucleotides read TGTGCCAGCCGGAGAGACAATGAGCAGTTCTTC. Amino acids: CASRRDNEQFF.

In DNA form, the CDR3 reads TGTGCCAGTAGTATAGATCACGAGGTCCCCTATGAAGCTTTCTTT. Protein: CASSIDHEVPYEAFF. This chain uses TRBV19 with TRBJ1-1, with D unclear. V lost 0 bases and J 7 bases, leaving 15 bases between the germline ends. From germline, CDR1 is LNHDA and CDR2 SQIVND (reference sequence). CDR3 length: 15 residues.